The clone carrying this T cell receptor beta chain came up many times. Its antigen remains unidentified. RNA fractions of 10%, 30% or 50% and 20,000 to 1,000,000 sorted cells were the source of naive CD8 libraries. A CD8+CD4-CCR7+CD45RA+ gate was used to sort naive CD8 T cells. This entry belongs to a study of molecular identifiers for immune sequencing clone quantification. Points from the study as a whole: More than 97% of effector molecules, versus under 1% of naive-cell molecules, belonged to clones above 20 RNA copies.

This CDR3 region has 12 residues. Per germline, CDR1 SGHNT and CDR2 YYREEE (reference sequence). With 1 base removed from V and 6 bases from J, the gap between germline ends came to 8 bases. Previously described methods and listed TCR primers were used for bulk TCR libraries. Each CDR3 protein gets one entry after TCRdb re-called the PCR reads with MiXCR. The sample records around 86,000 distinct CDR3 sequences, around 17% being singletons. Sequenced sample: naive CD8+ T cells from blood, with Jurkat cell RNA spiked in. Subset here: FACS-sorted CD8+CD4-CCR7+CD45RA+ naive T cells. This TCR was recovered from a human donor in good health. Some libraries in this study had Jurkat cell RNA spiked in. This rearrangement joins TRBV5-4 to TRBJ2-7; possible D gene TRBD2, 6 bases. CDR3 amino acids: CASSLTGVEQYF. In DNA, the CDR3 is TGTGCCAGCAGCTTGACGGGGGTCGAGCAGTACTTC. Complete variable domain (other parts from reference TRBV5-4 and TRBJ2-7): ETGVTQSPTHLIKTRGQQVTLRCSSQSGHNTVSWYQQALGQGPQFIFQYYREEENGRGNFPPRFSGLQFPNYSSELNVNALELDDSALYLCASSLTGVEQYFGPGTRLTVT.